This TCR beta chain was retrieved from a study of cytomegalovirus exposure and HLA in healthy donors. Study-wide background: Counted in an early data release were approximately 85 million unique TCRs from HLA-typed donors. Findings of the study overall: The study reported that TCR beta sequences accurately predicted HLA-A and HLA-B alleles in most subjects. Investigators reported some 150 TCR beta chains as tied to cytomegalovirus. Trimming of TCR beta V- and J-genes showed a link, identified in a later analysis, to a missense DCLRE1C variant.

The CDR3 length is 14 residues. V lost 3 bases and J lost 0; bases outside the gene matches: 0. Per the germline V gene, CDR1 is SGHNT and CDR2 is YYREEE (reference sequence). The PCR had 60 Vbeta and 13 Jbeta primers. Sequencing was performed with immunoSEQ multiplex PCR; in TCRdb, only in-frame clones are kept and a portion is missing. The table lists some 190,000 clones, 82% of them singletons. Concerning this clone itself: Its antigen is not identified.

The TCR originated in a man in his forties in good health and CMV-seronegative. The gene calls are TRBV5-4 and TRBJ1-3; 7 bases are shared with TRBD1. The sequenced material came from PBMCs. CDR3 sequence reads: CASSWDSSGNTIYF. The DNA of the CDR3 is TGTGCCAGCAGCTGGGACAGCTCTGGAAACACCATATATTTT. Together with reference TRBV5-4 and TRBJ1-3, the CDR3 gives the full variable domain: ETGVTQSPTHLIKTRGQQVTLRCSSQSGHNTVSWYQQALGQGPQFIFQYYREEENGRGNFPPRFSGLQFPNYSSELNVNALELDDSALYLCASSWDSSGNTIYFGEGSWLTVV.